Shown below are 18 T cell receptor beta chains from a single sample sequenced in a study of OX40 agonist ivuxolimab in advanced cancers. Measured with immunoSEQ multiplex PCR; TCRdb has only the in-frame clones, and not every one. The sample has 30,000 to 45,000 clones; 78% are singletons. Source: CD4+ or CD8+ T cells sorted from blood, taken in a trial of the OX40 agonist ivuxolimab. The receptors here all came from an adult with an advanced solid tumor such as melanoma, head and neck, liver or kidney cancer.

The chain is built from TRBV15 and TRBJ2-5; 7 nucleotides match TRBD2. V shed 0 bases, J shed 4 bases, and the junction held 2 bases outside the gene matches. CDR1 is LNHNV, CDR2 YYDKDF, per germline (reference sequence). The CDR3 has 14 residues. The DNA of the CDR3 is TGTGCCACCAGCAGAGACCCGGGAGGAGAGACCCAGTACTTC. Translated, it gives CATSRDPGGETQYF. Full variable domain (remainder filled in from reference TRBV15 and TRBJ2-5): DAMVIQNPRYQVTQFGKPVTLSCSQTLNHNVMYWYQQKSSQAPKLLFHYYDKDFNNEADTPDNFQSRRPNTSFCFLDIRSPGLGDTAMYLCATSRDPGGETQYFGPGTRLLVL.

This clone occurred a few times. The rearrangement uses TRBV6-6 and TRBJ2-5; no definite D call. The CDR3 extends over 14 amino acids. Per the germline V gene, CDR1 is MNHNY and CDR2 is SVGAGI (reference sequence). Trimming removed 0 bases at V and 2 bases at J, with 7 bases between. The DNA for the CDR3 is TGTGCCAGCAGTTACTCCGGACGGCAAGAGACCCAGTACTTC. Its translation is CASSYSGRQETQYF.

The J gene is TRBJ2-7, the V gene TRBV6-1; 7 bases map to TRBD2. The CDR3 consists of 18 residues. Germline values: CDR1 MNHNS, CDR2 SASEGT. With 2 bases clipped from V and 4 bases from J, the junction kept 17 bases outside the gene matches. The CDR3 protein is CASSELAGAGKEGYEQYF. The CDR3 coding sequence is TGTGCCAGCAGTGAATTGGCGGGAGCGGGGAAAGAGGGGTACGAGCAGTACTTC.

The chain uses TRBV9 and TRBJ2-5, with TRBD2 as a possible D gene (5 bases). From germline, CDR1 is SGDLS and CDR2 YYNGEE. This CDR3 spans 16 amino acids. The V end was cut by 0 bases, the J end by 4 bases, with 16 bases between. DNA of the CDR3: TGTGCCAGCAGCGTAGATGCGGGCGAGCAGGCAGAGACCCAGTACTTC. Amino acid sequence: CASSVDAGEQAETQYF.

The CDR3 DNA sequence: TGCGCCAGCAGCTTGGCAGGTCCTCCTGGGGAGCTGTTTTTT. This sequence encodes CASSLAGPPGELFF. The V call is TRBV5-1, the J call TRBJ2-2, with no clear D. Looked up from germline, CDR1 is SGHRS and CDR2 is YFSETQ. CDR3 length equals 14 residues. V lost 0 bases and J 8 bases, leaving 11 bases between the germline ends. The entire variable domain, with the rest obtained from reference TRBV5-1 and TRBJ2-2, is as follows: KAGVTQTPRYLIKTRGQQVTLSCSPISGHRSVSWYQQTPGQGLQFLFEYFSETQRNKGNFPGRFSGRQFSNSRSEMNVSTLELGDSALYLCASSLAGPPGELFFGEGSRLTVL.

This clone was observed a single time. This chain connects TRBV10-3 to TRBJ2-2; 7 bases fit TRBD1. Germline V gene sequence: CDR1 ENHRY, CDR2 SYGVKD. The V gene end was trimmed by 6 bases and the J gene end by 0 bases; junction bases not matched to a gene: 7. The CDR3 runs to 16 residues. The chain's CDR3 is CAIRAGGVSNTGELFF. CDR3 bases: TGTGCCATCAGGGCAGGGGGAGTATCGAACACCGGGGAGCTGTTTTTT.

This chain connects TRBV7-9 to TRBJ2-5, with a tentative D call TRBD2 (6 bases). The length of the CDR3 is 13 residues. Trimming removed 5 bases from V and 4 bases from J, with 11 bases in between. Germline loops: CDR1 SEHNR, CDR2 FQNEAQ (reference sequence). Here the CDR3 reads CASSPFGGETQYF. In DNA, the CDR3 is TGTGCCAGCAGCCCCTTCGGGGGAGAGACCCAGTACTTC. Full variable domain (outside the CDR3, taken from reference TRBV7-9 and TRBJ2-5): DTGVSQNPRHKITKRGQNVTFRCDPISEHNRLYWYRQTLGQGPEFLTYFQNEAQLEKSRLLSDRFSAERPKGSFSTLEIQRTEQGDSAMYLCASSPFGGETQYFGPGTRLLVL.

This clone came up once. V usage is TRBV7-9 and J usage is TRBJ2-1; 11 nucleotides agree with TRBD2. In germline, CDR1 is SEHNR, CDR2 FQNEAQ (reference sequence). The V gene end was trimmed by 5 bases and the J gene end by 6 bases; junction bases not matched to a gene: 6. CDR3 length: 15 amino acids. CDR3 sequence: CASSTVAGGFNEQFF. In DNA form, the CDR3 reads TGTGCCAGCAGCACCGTAGCGGGAGGGTTCAATGAGCAGTTCTTC.

V usage is TRBV6-6 and J usage is TRBJ1-2; D might be TRBD1 (5 bases). This CDR3 has 14 amino acids. CDR1 MNHNY and CDR2 SVGAGI come from the germline V gene (reference sequence). V was clipped by 0 bases and J by 8 bases, with 13 bases between them. The CDR3 loop reads CASSYSTTVAGYTF. CDR3 coding DNA: TGTGCCAGCAGTTACTCTACGACAGTCGCCGGCTACACCTTC.

V and J are TRBV19 and TRBJ2-1; the match to TRBD2 covers 10 bases. The length of the CDR3 is 13 residues. Per the germline V gene, CDR1 is LNHDA and CDR2 is SQIVND (reference sequence). V gave up 10 bases and J gave up 5 bases; unmatched junction bases: 5. The CDR3 region is CATSGLANNEQFF. DNA of the CDR3: TGTGCCACCTCGGGACTAGCGAACAATGAGCAGTTCTTC. Filled out from reference TRBV19 and TRBJ2-1, the complete variable domain reads DGGITQSPKYLFRKEGQNVTLSCEQNLNHDAMYWYRQDPGQGLRLIYYSQIVNDFQKGDIAEGYSVSREKKESFPLTVTSAQKNPTAFYLCATSGLANNEQFFGPGTRLTVL.

J is TRBJ2-5 and V is TRBV9; a weak D match, TRBD1 (7 bases). Looked up from germline, CDR1 is SGDLS and CDR2 is YYNGEE. The CDR3 loop spans 14 amino acids. V lost 5 bases, J lost 3 bases, and 14 bases lay in between. CDR3 in amino acids: CASRRGGTEETQYF. CDR3 bases: TGTGCCAGCAGACGAGGGGGGACAGAAGAGACCCAGTACTTC.

The genes are TRBV6-5 and TRBJ2-1; D gene uncertain. The CDR3 is made up of 12 amino acids. V lost 6 bases and J lost 9, with 12 bases in between. Germline CDR1 and CDR2: MNHEY and SVGAGI. CDR3 amino acids: CASSSTPGEQFF. For the CDR3, the DNA is TGTGCCAGCAGCTCCACTCCGGGTGAGCAGTTCTTC.

The chain has TRBV29-1 and TRBJ2-6, with 7 nucleotides matching TRBD1. V shed 0 bases and J 0 bases; nucleotides not matched to a gene: 5. This CDR3 is built from 17 residues. Germline V gene sequence: CDR1 SQVTM, CDR2 ANQGSEA. The CDR3 region has the DNA TGCAGCGTTGAAGACTATAGGACAGGCTCTGGGGCCAACGTCCTGACTTTC. Its protein product is CSVEDYRTGSGANVLTF.

The rearrangement joins TRBV30 to TRBJ2-7; 7 bases are shared with TRBD1. V shed 2 bases and J 5 bases; nucleotides not matched to a gene: 3. The germline V gene has CDR1 GTSNPN and CDR2 SVGIG (reference sequence). CDR3 length equals 12 residues. In DNA, the CDR3 is TGTGCCTGGAGTACAGGGGTGAACGAGCAGTACTTC. Translation: CAWSTGVNEQYF.

This rearrangement joins TRBV7-8 to TRBJ1-3; D is unclear. CDR3 length equals 17 residues. Germline lookup yields CDR1 SGHVS and CDR2 FQNEAQ. V was trimmed by 1 base and J by 0 bases, leaving 13 bases between them. The CDR3 loop reads CASSLGPPGNSGNTIYF. Written as DNA, the CDR3 is TGTGCCAGCAGCTTAGGCCCACCGGGGAACTCTGGAAACACCATATATTTT.

The J gene is TRBJ2-3, the V gene TRBV5-1, with D unclear. Trimming removed 4 bases at V and 5 bases at J, with 11 bases between. The CDR3 contains 13 residues. The germline V gene encodes CDR1 SGHRS and CDR2 YFSETQ. In nucleotides, the CDR3 is TGCGCCAGCAGCGTTCTATTGGGAGATACGCAGTATTTT. Its translation is CASSVLLGDTQYF.

The V gene is TRBV11-1, the J gene TRBJ2-3; 8 bases are shared with TRBD2. V was clipped by 1 base and J by 1 base; unmatched bases: 4. CDR3 length equals 16 residues. Germline CDR1 is SGHAT and CDR2 is FQDESV (reference sequence). DNA of the CDR3: TGTGCCAGCAGCTTAGACCTACTAGCGGGCACAGATACGCAGTATTTT. Translation: CASSLDLLAGTDTQYF.

The chain joins TRBV19 to TRBJ1-2, with D maybe TRBD1 (5 bases). This CDR3 is 12 amino acids long. Germline CDR1 reads LNHDA; CDR2 reads SQIVND (reference sequence). The V and J ends lost 6 bases and 5 bases respectively, with 10 bases between them. The CDR3 DNA sequence: TGTGCCAGTAGCCGGGACCTATATGGCTACACCTTC. Translating it yields CASSRDLYGYTF.